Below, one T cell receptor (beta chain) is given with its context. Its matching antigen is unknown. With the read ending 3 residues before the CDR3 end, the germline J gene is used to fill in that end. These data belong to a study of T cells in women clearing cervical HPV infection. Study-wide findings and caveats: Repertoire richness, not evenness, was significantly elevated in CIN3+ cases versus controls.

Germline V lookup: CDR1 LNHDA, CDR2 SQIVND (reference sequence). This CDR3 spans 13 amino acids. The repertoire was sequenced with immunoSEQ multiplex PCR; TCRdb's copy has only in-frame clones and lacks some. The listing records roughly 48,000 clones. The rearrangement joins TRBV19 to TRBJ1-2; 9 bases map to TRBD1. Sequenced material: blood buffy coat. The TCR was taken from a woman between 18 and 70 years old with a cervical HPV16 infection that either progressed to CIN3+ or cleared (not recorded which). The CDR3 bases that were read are TGTGCCAGTAGCCCGGGACAGGGTGGCGGC. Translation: CASSPGQGGG. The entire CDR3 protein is CASSPGQGGGYTF.